This T cell receptor beta chain was identified in a study of shared clonotypes between healthy human individuals. Running of the assay took place at deep level. Measured with immunoSEQ multiplex PCR; TCRdb has only the in-frame clones, and not every one. This table holds roughly 2,500,000 clones, 80% to 95% found once. From CD4+ cells came CD45RA+ naive and CD45RA-negative memory subsets. The study's findings and limits: The rarefaction results pointed to incomplete sorted-subset sequencing despite large depth. Represented genetic and exposure-history diversity was restricted by having few donors.

The germline V gene has CDR1 SGHNT and CDR2 YYREEE (reference sequence). This CDR3 spans 15 amino acids. Trimming took 0 bases from V and 6 from J, leaving 12 bases between them. In the case of this clone: The antigen remains unidentified.

The specimen was naive CD4+ T cells from PBMCs. Subset specified: CD45RA+ positively selected. This clonotype was sampled from a man aged 18 to 35 in good health. Some clones in this sample may be carry-over from other donors' samples. The rearrangement joins TRBV5-4 to TRBJ2-2; D may correspond to TRBD1 or TRBD2 (5 bases each). CDR3 protein: CASSLAGMGAGELFF. The CDR3 DNA reads TGTGCCAGCAGCTTGGCCGGAATGGGGGCCGGGGAGCTGTTTTTT.